A selection of T cell receptor beta chains follows, all from one sample in a study of control samples from healthy donors and cancer patients. The repertoire was sequenced with immunoSEQ multiplex PCR; TCRdb's copy has only in-frame clones and lacks some. The table includes 130,000 to 150,000 clones, 91% detected once. Sequenced: blood. Source of these receptors: a man in his thirties or forties in good health. CDR3s leave out the opening cysteine and the closing phenylalanine or tryptophan. Each record gives: D gene, V gene, J gene, CDR3 protein. The D gene is left open where the match is weak.

>NA|TRBV7-9|TRBJ1-1
ASSLRGVRPLMNTEAF
>TRBD1|TRBV9|TRBJ1-2
ASSAPDRGYYGYT
>NA|TRBV30|TRBJ1-4
AWSATGSTNEKLF
>TRBD1|TRBV29-1|TRBJ2-5
SVDPGQGAEETQY
>NA|TRBV6-1|TRBJ1-2
ASSEQQVAGYT
>NA|TRBV10-3|TRBJ1-4
AISERAAGEKLF
>NA|TRBV2|TRBJ1-1
ASNQGDSGTEAF
>NA|TRBV25-1|TRBJ1-1
ASSEWAPNTEAF
>TRBD1|TRBV5-1|TRBJ1-1
ASSLEGTGVSEAF
>NA|TRBV19|TRBJ1-1
ASNMDTLNTEAF
>TRBD2|TRBV7-6|TRBJ2-1
ASSLAMFREGLAVGNEQF
>TRBD1|TRBV6-2/TRBV6-3|TRBJ1-1
ASSRDSMNTEAF
>TRBD1|TRBV19|TRBJ1-6
ASSMTGGNSPLH
>NA|TRBV21-1|TRBJ1-2
ASSPRTANYGYT
>NA|TRBV5-4|TRBJ1-2
ASSVSEGNYGYT
>TRBD1|TRBV5-1|TRBJ2-2
ASSLEGTGDTGELF
>TRBD2|TRBV5-1|TRBJ2-1
ASSTSGGARNEQF
>TRBD1|TRBV5-1|TRBJ2-1
ASSFGQGYNEQF
>TRBD1|TRBV5-1|TRBJ2-5
ASSFDRAQQETQY
>NA|TRBV14|TRBJ1-2
ASSQDYGQSRNGYT
>NA|TRBV27|TRBJ2-7
ASSLWAEGFEQY
>TRBD1|TRBV27|TRBJ1-6
ASSLLRQGNSPLH
>TRBD1|TRBV11-2|TRBJ1-3
ASNPGQGILAGNTIY
>NA|TRBV20-1|TRBJ1-2
SASVSQALGYT
>TRBD1|TRBV9|TRBJ1-3
ASSPQTGANTIY
>NA|TRBV2|TRBJ1-6
ASSEGTAAYSPLH
>NA|TRBV27|TRBJ1-1
ASRLGATEAF
>TRBD2|TRBV10-3|TRBJ2-7
AIRTSGTTYEQY
>NA|TRBV2|TRBJ1-2
ASSEAGSSYYGYT
>NA|TRBV11-3|TRBJ2-1
ASSLGTLDRNEQF
>NA|TRBV7-3|TRBJ2-3
ASSLMRGSADTQY
>TRBD1|TRBV6-5|TRBJ1-5
ASSQRQGFNQPQH
>NA|TRBV13|TRBJ1-6
ASSLGDGNSPLH
>NA|TRBV20-1|TRBJ1-2
SARWVGAHT
>TRBD2|TRBV5-4|TRBJ2-7
ASSLDGLATLGEQY
>NA|TRBV24-1|TRBJ2-2
ATQLSGDTGELF
>NA|TRBV19|TRBJ1-2
ASSIDEGTDGYT
>NA|TRBV12-3/TRBV12-4|TRBJ1-1
ASSTGVNTEAF
>TRBD2|TRBV6-2/TRBV6-3|TRBJ2-7
ASSYQGLAEYEQY
>NA|TRBV27|TRBJ1-1
ASSFGSSAEAF
>NA|TRBV9|TRBJ2-3
ASSPGWYTDTQY